Presented here are 30 T cell receptor beta chains from one specimen sequenced in a study of control samples from healthy donors and cancer patients. TCRdb keeps only in-frame clones here, not all; method: immunoSEQ multiplex PCR. The sample consists of roughly 93,000 clones, around 90% of them appearing once. Sequencing used PBMCs. The source of these receptors is a woman between 50 and 59 years old with colorectal cancer.

The V gene is TRBV19, the J gene TRBJ1-5; 7 bases match TRBD1. The CDR3 length is 13 residues. Germline V gene sequence: CDR1 LNHDA, CDR2 SQIVND (reference sequence). V lost 8 bases, J lost 3 bases, and 4 bases stayed unmatched. The CDR3 is CASDDRDNQPQHF. As DNA, the CDR3 is TGTGCCAGTGATGACAGGGACAATCAGCCCCAGCATTTT.

The chain has TRBV24-1 and TRBJ2-1; the match to TRBD1 covers 10 bases. Germline V gives CDR1 KGHDR, CDR2 SFDVKD. V lost 6 bases and J lost 6; bases outside the gene matches: 4. The CDR3 is 14 amino acids. The CDR3 DNA is TGTGCCACCAGTAGGACAGGGGGAGGCAATGAGCAGTTCTTC. Protein product: CATSRTGGGNEQFF.

The sample holds one count of this clone. This chain uses TRBV5-1 with TRBJ2-5; 9 nucleotides agree with TRBD1. The CDR3 is 15 amino acids. From germline, CDR1 is SGHRS and CDR2 YFSETQ. Losses at the gene ends were 4 bases for V and 1 base for J; bases not matched to a gene: 5. Here the CDR3 reads CASSPGTGPQETQYF. As DNA, the CDR3 is TGCGCCAGCAGCCCAGGGACAGGGCCCCAAGAGACCCAGTACTTC.

The chain joins TRBV3-1 (or the pseudogene TRBV3-2) to TRBJ1-2, with TRBD1 matching over 8 bases. CDR3 length: 16 amino acids. The V gene's germline CDR1 is LGHDT and CDR2 YNNKEL (reference sequence). Losses at the gene ends were 1 base for V and 4 bases for J; bases not matched to a gene: 8. In DNA, the CDR3 is TGTGCCAGCAGCCAAGGAACAGGGGGATTGGGCTATGGCTACACCTTC. Translation: CASSQGTGGLGYGYTF.

This chain uses TRBV9 with TRBJ2-5, with TRBD2 identical over 11 bases. The CDR3 extends over 16 amino acids. With 2 bases clipped from V and 4 bases from J, the junction kept 7 bases outside the gene matches. In germline, CDR1 is SGDLS, CDR2 YYNGEE. The CDR3 sequence: CASSVGSGGASETQYF. CDR3 DNA sequence: TGTGCCAGCAGCGTCGGTAGCGGGGGGGCCTCAGAGACCCAGTACTTC.

The chain has TRBV27 and TRBJ2-2, with TRBD1 matching 9 bases. Germline assignment: CDR1 MNHEY and CDR2 SMNVEV (reference sequence). Unmatched junction bases numbered 2, after V lost 2 bases and J lost 4 bases. The CDR3 sequence is 15 residues long. The CDR3: CASSLTGGITGELFF. In DNA form, the CDR3 reads TGTGCCAGCAGTTTAACAGGGGGCATCACCGGGGAGCTGTTTTTT.

This clone is a singleton in its sample. V gene TRBV24-1 combines with J gene TRBJ1-2, with D unresolved. V lost 3 bases and J 8 bases, leaving 9 bases between the germline ends. The germline CDR1 and CDR2 sequences are KGHDR and SFDVKD. The CDR3 is made up of 12 amino acids. This chain's CDR3 is CATSDGKAGYTF. For the CDR3, the DNA is TGTGCCACCAGTGATGGAAAGGCCGGCTACACCTTC.

The rearrangement links TRBV19 to TRBJ1-2; 7 bases are a match to TRBD1. The CDR3 totals 15 residues. Trimming took 9 bases from V and 8 from J; bases not matched to a gene: 18. Germline CDR1 reads LNHDA; CDR2 reads SQIVND (reference sequence). CDR3 amino acids: CASSRMTGIYNGYTF. CDR3 bases: TGTGCCAGCTCCAGAATGACAGGGATTTACAACGGCTACACCTTC. Full variable domain (missing parts from reference TRBV19 and TRBJ1-2): DGGITQSPKYLFRKEGQNVTLSCEQNLNHDAMYWYRQDPGQGLRLIYYSQIVNDFQKGDIAEGYSVSREKKESFPLTVTSAQKNPTAFYLCASSRMTGIYNGYTFGSGTRLTVV.

The genes are TRBV2 and TRBJ2-6; no firm D call. Trimming took 6 bases from V and 0 from J, leaving 15 bases between them. Per the germline V gene, CDR1 is SNHLY and CDR2 is FYNNEI. This CDR3 comprises 17 residues. CDR3 in amino acids: CASRGVRVGSGANVLTF. CDR3 sequence (DNA): TGTGCCAGCAGAGGTGTCCGGGTCGGCTCTGGGGCCAACGTCCTGACTTTC.

This clone was counted between two and nine times. V is TRBV5-1 and J is TRBJ1-1, with D possibly being TRBD1 (6 bases). In germline, CDR1 is SGHRS, CDR2 YFSETQ. The CDR3 spans 16 residues. The V and J ends lost 1 base and 2 bases respectively, with 15 bases between them. The CDR3 DNA follows: TGCGCCAGCAGCTTGTTGCCGACAGGAGGCAACACTGAAGCTTTCTTT. Amino acid sequence: CASSLLPTGGNTEAFF.

The chain is built from TRBV7-2 and TRBJ2-1, with D tentatively TRBD1 (5 bases). The V and J ends lost 0 bases and 1 base respectively, with 22 bases between them. This CDR3 has 20 residues. The germline CDR1 and CDR2 sequences are SGHTA and FQGNSA. The CDR3 DNA sequence: TGTGCCAGCAGCTTAGCGCTAATCTGGGTAAGGGGATCTTCCTACAATGAGCAGTTCTTC. Residues: CASSLALIWVRGSSYNEQFF.

This clone was detected only once. J is TRBJ2-2 and V is TRBV7-9; perhaps TRBD1 as D (6 bases). CDR3 size: 13 residues. From germline, CDR1 is SEHNR and CDR2 FQNEAQ (reference sequence). V was trimmed by 1 base and J by 6 bases, leaving 6 bases between them. CDR3 DNA sequence: TGTGCCAGCAGCTTAGGGACAGCCGGGGAGCTGTTTTTT. It yields the protein CASSLGTAGELFF.

J is TRBJ2-1 and V is TRBV5-1; 12 nucleotides align to TRBD2. Germline loops: CDR1 SGHRS, CDR2 YFSETQ. The CDR3 is 15 residues long. V shed 2 bases, J shed 6 bases, and the junction held 3 bases outside the gene matches. Written as DNA, the CDR3 is TGCGCCAGCAGCTTACTAGCGGGGGGCCCCAATGAGCAGTTCTTC. It encodes CASSLLAGGPNEQFF.

The J gene is TRBJ2-1, the V gene TRBV10-1; no reliable D call. Trimming stripped 5 bases from V and 5 bases from J, with 13 bases between. The V gene's germline CDR1 is WNHNN and CDR2 SYGVQD (reference sequence). There are 14 residues in the CDR3. The CDR3 reads CASSRVGGDNEQFF. The DNA of the CDR3 is TGCGCCAGCAGTCGAGTGGGCGGAGACAATGAGCAGTTCTTC.

The gene calls are TRBV30 and TRBJ1-1, with no clear D. Germline V gene lookup returns CDR1 GTSNPN and CDR2 SVGIG (reference sequence). This CDR3 has 11 amino acids. The ends were cut back, 5 bases at V and 2 bases at J, with 6 bases in the middle. CDR3 sequence: CAWVFNTEAFF. CDR3 bases: TGTGCCTGGGTATTTAACACTGAAGCTTTCTTT. Using reference TRBV30 and TRBJ1-1 for the parts outside the CDR3, the full variable domain is SQTIHQWPATLVQPVGSPLSLECTVEGTSNPNLYWYRQAAGRGLQLLFYSVGIGQISSEVPQNLSASRPQDRQFILSSKKLLLSDSGFYLCAWVFNTEAFFGQGTRLTVV.

This chain links TRBV20-1 with TRBJ2-1, with D possibly matching TRBD2 (6 bases). In germline, CDR1 is DFQATT, CDR2 SNEGSKA (reference sequence). V was pared by 6 bases and J by 9 bases, with 12 bases between. This CDR3 contains 11 residues. CDR3 nucleotide sequence: TGCAGTGCGGGCTTTAGCGGTGAGCAGTTCTTC. The encoded protein is CSAGFSGEQFF.

This chain uses TRBV23-1 with TRBJ2-7; 9 bases map to TRBD1. TRBV23-1 carries the ORF label, with uncertain function. Germline trimming cut 8 bases from V and 6 bases from J; bases unmatched to any gene: 8. The CDR3 sequence is 13 residues long. CDR3 coding DNA: TGCGCCAGCGGACAGGACAGGGGAGGCGAGCAGTACGTC. Translated, it gives CASGQDRGGEQYV.

This clone has more than one count but fewer than ten. The V gene is TRBV28, the J gene TRBJ2-5; D not resolved. V lost 6 bases, J lost 5 bases, and 13 bases lay in between. The germline CDR1 and CDR2 sequences are MDHEN and SYDVKM. The CDR3 runs 13 residues. The CDR3 DNA follows: TGTGCCAGCAGATGGAGTTTAAGCGAGACCCAGTACTTC. Translation: CASRWSLSETQYF.

The chain couples TRBV10-2 to TRBJ2-1, with TRBD2 identical over 9 bases. There are 17 residues in the CDR3. CDR1 and CDR2 (germline): WSHSY, SAAADI. V shed 2 bases, J shed 2 bases, and the junction held 7 bases outside the gene matches. CDR3: CASSEASGVVTYNEQFF. Here the CDR3 DNA reads TGCGCCAGCAGTGAGGCTAGCGGGGTTGTAACCTACAATGAGCAGTTCTTC.

The J gene is TRBJ1-5, the V gene TRBV21-1. TRBV21-1 is tagged as a pseudogene. CDR3 length equals 14 residues. CDR3 loop: CASSKERVHQPQHF. CDR3 coding DNA: TGTGCCAGCAGCAAAGAAAGGGTGCATCAGCCCCAGCATTTT.

The gene calls are TRBV6-6 and TRBJ1-2; 9 nucleotides align to TRBD1. This CDR3 has 16 amino acids. Germline CDR1 MNHNY, CDR2 SVGAGI (reference sequence). With 5 bases clipped from V and 4 bases from J, the junction kept 11 bases outside the gene matches. CDR3: CASSRIGTGLSYGYTF. The CDR3 DNA reads TGTGCCAGCAGTCGAATAGGGACAGGGCTTAGCTATGGCTACACCTTC.

V and J are TRBV10-3 and TRBJ1-6; 9 bases agree with TRBD1. Germline V gene lookup returns CDR1 ENHRY and CDR2 SYGVKD. The CDR3 length is 15 residues. The V and J ends lost 0 bases and 10 bases, in that order; junction bases with no gene match: 4. CDR3 protein: CAISESTTGGSPLHF. The CDR3 DNA is TGTGCCATCAGTGAGTCGACGACAGGGGGATCACCCCTCCACTTT.

The chain couples TRBV6-2 or TRBV6-3 to TRBJ2-7; TRBD2 agrees at 8 bases. This CDR3 is built from 15 residues. Per germline, CDR1 MNHEY and CDR2 SVGEGT. The V segment lost 0 bases and the J segment 3 bases; nucleotides outside the gene matches: 4. For the CDR3, the DNA is TGTGCCAGCAGTTACTCGAAACTAGCGGACTACGAGCAGTACGTC. Translating it yields CASSYSKLADYEQYV.

The V call is TRBV7-2, the J call TRBJ1-4; D is unclear. Germline V gene lookup returns CDR1 SGHTA and CDR2 FQGNSA. V dropped 5 bases and J dropped 8 bases, with 9 bases sitting between them. The CDR3 has 12 amino acids. The CDR3 here is CASSRVGEKLFF. The DNA for the CDR3 is TGTGCCAGCAGCCGGGTTGGAGAAAAACTGTTTTTT.

The chain couples TRBV28 to TRBJ1-6; TRBD1 aligns across 7 bases. CDR1 is MDHEN, CDR2 SYDVKM, per germline. The CDR3 extends over 15 amino acids. The ends lost 6 bases at V and 9 bases at J; junction bases unmatched: 11. This chain's CDR3 is CASSMIGTEGSPLHF. The CDR3 DNA sequence: TGTGCCAGCAGCATGATTGGGACAGAGGGTTCACCCCTCCACTTT.

V usage is TRBV6-5 and J usage is TRBJ1-2; D unclear. Germline assignment: CDR1 MNHEY and CDR2 SVGAGI. This CDR3 spans 13 amino acids. V shed 8 bases and J shed 4 bases, with 14 bases lying between them. This CDR3 is CASRVGSGYGYTF. The DNA of the CDR3 is TGTGCCAGCCGGGTGGGTTCGGGCTATGGCTACACCTTC.

The chain uses TRBV5-1 and TRBJ1-2, with D possibly matching TRBD1 (5 bases). The germline V gene has CDR1 SGHRS and CDR2 YFSETQ. V gave up 5 bases and J gave up 8 bases, with 28 bases separating them. This CDR3 has 17 residues. The CDR3 reads CASRSRDGGPKGWGYTF. The CDR3 nucleotides read TGCGCCAGCAGGAGTCGGGACGGAGGCCCTAAGGGGTGGGGCTACACCTTC.

The rearrangement joins TRBV27 to TRBJ1-2, with D uncertain. Trimming removed 0 bases from V and 4 bases from J, with 9 bases in between. In germline, CDR1 is MNHEY, CDR2 SMNVEV (reference sequence). The CDR3 is 14 residues long. The CDR3 is CASSLSSPGYGYTF. The CDR3 DNA sequence: TGTGCCAGCAGTTTATCCTCCCCGGGCTATGGCTACACCTTC.

The V and J genes are TRBV30 and TRBJ1-1, with 7 bases identical to TRBD1. V shed 3 bases, J shed 1 base, and the junction held 5 bases outside the gene matches. There are 14 residues in the CDR3. Germline V CDR1 and CDR2: GTSNPN, SVGIG (reference sequence). This chain's CDR3 is CAWRRTGRNTEAFF. The CDR3 region has the DNA TGTGCCTGGAGACGGACAGGCAGGAACACTGAAGCTTTCTTT.

This clone has just one count. This chain links TRBV7-2 with TRBJ2-1, with 9 positions matching TRBD2. The ends lost 2 bases at V and 4 bases at J; junction bases unmatched: 6. Germline assignment: CDR1 SGHTA and CDR2 FQGNSA. The CDR3 has 16 amino acids. The CDR3 nucleotides are TGTGCCAGCAGCTTATCTCACGCGGGGGGGTACAATGAGCAGTTCTTC. It translates to CASSLSHAGGYNEQFF.